This T cell receptor (beta chain) was sequenced for a study of T cells in Graves' hyperthyroidism and ophthalmopathy. Diagnoses were made from clinical symptoms, serum measures (thyroxine and TRAb), thyroid ultrasound and orbital computed tomography. PBMCs came from around 10 ml fresh peripheral blood. Study-level results: Most thyroid-expanded clonotypes above 0.001 were also found in blood.

Deletions cut 4 bases from V and 11 bases from J, with 14 bases between. Germline lookup yields CDR1 LNHDA and CDR2 SQIVND (reference sequence). The CDR3 has 12 amino acids. Authors of the study amplified TCR beta CDR3 regions from RNA transcripts. In the first-round RT-PCR of the TCR CDR3, the HTBI primer set was used. Each CDR3 protein is one row after TCRdb ran MiXCR on the multiplex PCR reads. This sample has about 290,000 distinct CDR3 sequences, with approximately 14% found just once. This clonotype was recorded many times. Antigen unknown. Sequenced input: blood. This clonotype was sampled from a woman aged 40 to 55 with Graves' hyperthyroidism. The J gene is TRBJ1-1, the V gene TRBV19; no clear D. The chain's CDR3 is CASSTVGFWAFF. CDR3 in DNA: TGTGCCAGTAGTACCGTGGGCTTTTGGGCTTTCTTT.